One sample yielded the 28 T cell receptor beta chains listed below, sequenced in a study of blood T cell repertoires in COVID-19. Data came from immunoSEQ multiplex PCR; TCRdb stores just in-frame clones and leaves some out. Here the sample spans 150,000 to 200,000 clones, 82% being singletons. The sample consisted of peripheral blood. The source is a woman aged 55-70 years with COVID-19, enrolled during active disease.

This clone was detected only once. CDR3: CASSKGFPPRAFF. Written as DNA, the CDR3 is TGTGCCAGCAGTAAGGGGTTCCCCCCGCGGGCTTTCTTT. The chain links TRBV12-3 or TRBV12-4 to TRBJ1-1; D is perhaps TRBD1 (5 bases). The CDR3 has 13 amino acids. Between the trimmed V and J ends, which lost 5 bases and 11 bases, there was a span of 18 bases.

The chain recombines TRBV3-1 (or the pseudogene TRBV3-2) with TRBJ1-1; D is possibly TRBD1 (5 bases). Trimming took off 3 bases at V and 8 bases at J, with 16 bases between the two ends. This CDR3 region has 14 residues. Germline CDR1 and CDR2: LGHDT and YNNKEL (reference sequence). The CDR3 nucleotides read TGTGCCAGCAGCCACTCAGGGAGGGCCATCGAAGCTTTCTTT. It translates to CASSHSGRAIEAFF.

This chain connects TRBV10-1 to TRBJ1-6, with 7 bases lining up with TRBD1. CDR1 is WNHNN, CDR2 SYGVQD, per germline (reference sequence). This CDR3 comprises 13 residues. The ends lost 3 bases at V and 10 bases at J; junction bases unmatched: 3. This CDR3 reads CASSDSQGSPLHF. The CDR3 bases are TGCGCCAGCAGTGACTCACAGGGGTCACCCCTCCACTTT.

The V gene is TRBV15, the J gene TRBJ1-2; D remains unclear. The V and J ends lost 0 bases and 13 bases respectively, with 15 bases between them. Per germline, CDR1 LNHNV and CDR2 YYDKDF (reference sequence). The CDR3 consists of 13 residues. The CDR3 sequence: CATSRDLQANSTF. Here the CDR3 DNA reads TGTGCCACCAGCAGAGATTTGCAGGCTAACAGCACCTTC.

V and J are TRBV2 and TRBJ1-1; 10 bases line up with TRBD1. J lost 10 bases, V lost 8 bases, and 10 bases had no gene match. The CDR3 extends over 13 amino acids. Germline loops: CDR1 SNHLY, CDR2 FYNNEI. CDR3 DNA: TGTGCCAGCCAAATAGACAGGGGGCGCCCAGCTTTCTTT. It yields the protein CASQIDRGRPAFF.

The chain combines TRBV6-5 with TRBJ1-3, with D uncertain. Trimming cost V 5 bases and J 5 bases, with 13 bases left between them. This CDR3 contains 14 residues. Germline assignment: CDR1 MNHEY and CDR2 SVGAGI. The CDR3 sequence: CASSLEGRRNTIYF. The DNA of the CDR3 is TGTGCCAGCAGTCTAGAGGGAAGGAGAAACACCATATATTTT.

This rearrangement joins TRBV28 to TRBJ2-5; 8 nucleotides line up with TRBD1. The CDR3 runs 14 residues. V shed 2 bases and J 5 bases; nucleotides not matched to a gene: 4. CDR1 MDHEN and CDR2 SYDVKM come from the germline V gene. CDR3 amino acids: CASSLPGGAETQYF. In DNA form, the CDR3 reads TGTGCCAGCAGTTTACCAGGGGGCGCTGAGACCCAGTACTTC.

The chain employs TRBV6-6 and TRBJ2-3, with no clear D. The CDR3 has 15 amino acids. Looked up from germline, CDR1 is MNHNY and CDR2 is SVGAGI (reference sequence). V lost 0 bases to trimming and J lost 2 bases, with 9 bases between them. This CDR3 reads CASSYSPSTTDTQYF. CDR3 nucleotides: TGTGCCAGCAGTTACTCACCTAGTACCACAGATACGCAGTATTTT.

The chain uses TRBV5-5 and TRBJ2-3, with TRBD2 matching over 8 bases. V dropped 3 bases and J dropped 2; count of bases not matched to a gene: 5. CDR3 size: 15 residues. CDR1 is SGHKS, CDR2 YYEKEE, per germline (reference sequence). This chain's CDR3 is CASSSRGDDTDTQYF. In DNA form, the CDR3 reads TGTGCCAGCAGCTCGCGGGGGGACGACACAGATACGCAGTATTTT. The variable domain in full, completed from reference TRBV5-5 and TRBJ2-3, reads DAGVTQSPTHLIKTRGQQVTLRCSPISGHKSVSWYQQVLGQGPQFIFQYYEKEERGRGNFPDRFSARQFPNYSSELNVNALLLGDSALYLCASSSRGDDTDTQYFGPGTRLTVL.

CDR3 residues: CASADRGPEKLFF. CDR3 DNA sequence: TGTGCCAGCGCGGACAGGGGGCCGGAAAAACTGTTTTTT. The chain carries TRBV19 and TRBJ1-4, with 11 bases identical to TRBD1. Per the germline V gene, CDR1 is LNHDA and CDR2 is SQIVND (reference sequence). V lost 9 bases to trimming and J lost 8 bases; unmatched junction nucleotides: 5. The CDR3 runs to 13 residues.

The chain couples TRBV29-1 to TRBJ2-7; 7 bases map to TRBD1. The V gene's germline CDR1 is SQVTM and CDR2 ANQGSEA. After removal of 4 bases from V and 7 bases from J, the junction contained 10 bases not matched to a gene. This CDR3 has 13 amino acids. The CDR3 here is CSVVGQGVGEQYF. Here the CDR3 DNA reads TGCAGCGTTGTCGGGCAGGGGGTGGGGGAGCAGTACTTC.

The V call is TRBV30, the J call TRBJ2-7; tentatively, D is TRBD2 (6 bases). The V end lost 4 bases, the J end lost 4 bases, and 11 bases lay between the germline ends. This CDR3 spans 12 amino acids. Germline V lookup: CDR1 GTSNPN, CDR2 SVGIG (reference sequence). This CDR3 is CAWTKAGYEQYF. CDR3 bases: TGTGCCTGGACTAAAGCGGGTTACGAGCAGTACTTC.

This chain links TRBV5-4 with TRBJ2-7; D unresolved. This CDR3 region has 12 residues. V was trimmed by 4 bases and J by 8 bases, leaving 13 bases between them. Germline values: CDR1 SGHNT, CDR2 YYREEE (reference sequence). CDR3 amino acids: CASSLDGAQQYV. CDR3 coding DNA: TGTGCCAGCAGCCTAGACGGCGCCCAGCAGTACGTC.

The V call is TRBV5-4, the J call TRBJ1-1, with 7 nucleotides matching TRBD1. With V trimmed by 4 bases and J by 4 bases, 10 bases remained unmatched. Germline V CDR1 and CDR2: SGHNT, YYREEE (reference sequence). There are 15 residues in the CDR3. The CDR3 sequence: CASSTTGLPGTEAFF. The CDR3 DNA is TGTGCCAGCAGCACGACAGGGCTTCCGGGCACTGAAGCTTTCTTT.

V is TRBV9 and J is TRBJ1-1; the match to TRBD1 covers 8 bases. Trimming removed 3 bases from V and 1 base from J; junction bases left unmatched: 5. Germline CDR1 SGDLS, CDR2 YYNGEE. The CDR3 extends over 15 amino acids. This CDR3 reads CASSALGQANTEAFF. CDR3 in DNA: TGTGCCAGCAGCGCCCTGGGACAGGCGAACACTGAAGCTTTCTTT.

The CDR3 loop is CASSMGIGGANVLTF. Written as DNA, the CDR3 is TGTGCCAGTAGTATGGGCATAGGTGGGGCCAACGTCCTGACTTTC. The chain is built from TRBV19 and TRBJ2-6; D ambiguous. The CDR3 runs 15 residues. V lost 3 bases and J lost 3, with 9 bases in between. CDR1 is LNHDA and CDR2 is SQIVND in the germline V gene (reference sequence). Together with reference TRBV19 and TRBJ2-6, the CDR3 gives the full variable domain: DGGITQSPKYLFRKEGQNVTLSCEQNLNHDAMYWYRQDPGQGLRLIYYSQIVNDFQKGDIAEGYSVSREKKESFPLTVTSAQKNPTAFYLCASSMGIGGANVLTFGAGSRLTVL.

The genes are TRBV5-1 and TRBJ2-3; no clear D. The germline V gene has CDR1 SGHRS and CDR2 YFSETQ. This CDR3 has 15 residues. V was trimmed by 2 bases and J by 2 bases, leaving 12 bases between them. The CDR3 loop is CASSLNKQFTDTQYF. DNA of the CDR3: TGCGCCAGCAGCTTAAACAAACAGTTCACAGATACGCAGTATTTT.

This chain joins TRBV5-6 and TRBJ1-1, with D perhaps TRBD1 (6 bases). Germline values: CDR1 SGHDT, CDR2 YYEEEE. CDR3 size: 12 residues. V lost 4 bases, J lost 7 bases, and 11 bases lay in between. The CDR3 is CASSKGQIEAFF. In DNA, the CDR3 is TGTGCCAGCAGCAAAGGACAGATTGAAGCTTTCTTT.

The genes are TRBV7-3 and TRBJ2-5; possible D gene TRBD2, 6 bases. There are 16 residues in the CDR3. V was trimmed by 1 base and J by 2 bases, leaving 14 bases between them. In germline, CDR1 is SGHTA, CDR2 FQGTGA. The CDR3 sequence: CASSLNRGRGQETQYF. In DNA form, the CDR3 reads TGTGCCAGCAGCTTAAACCGAGGGCGGGGACAAGAGACCCAGTACTTC.

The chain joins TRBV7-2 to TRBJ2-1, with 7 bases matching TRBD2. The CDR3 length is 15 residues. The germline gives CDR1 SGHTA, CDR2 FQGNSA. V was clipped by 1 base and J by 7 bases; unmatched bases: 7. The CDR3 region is CASSLEGSGENEQFF. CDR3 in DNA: TGTGCCAGCAGCTTAGAGGGGAGCGGGGAGAATGAGCAGTTCTTC.

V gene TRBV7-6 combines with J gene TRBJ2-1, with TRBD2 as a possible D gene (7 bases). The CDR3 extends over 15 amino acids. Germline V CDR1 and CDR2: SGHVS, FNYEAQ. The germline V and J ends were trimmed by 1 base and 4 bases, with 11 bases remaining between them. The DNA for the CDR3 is TGTGCCAGCAGCTTAGGGGGGGGGCCTTACAATGAGCAGTTCTTC. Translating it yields CASSLGGGPYNEQFF.

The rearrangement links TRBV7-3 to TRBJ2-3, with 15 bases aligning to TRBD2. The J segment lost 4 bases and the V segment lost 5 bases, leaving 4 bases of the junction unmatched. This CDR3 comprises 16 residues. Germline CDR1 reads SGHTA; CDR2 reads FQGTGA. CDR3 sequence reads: CASSTGLAGGSDTQYF. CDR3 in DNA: TGTGCCAGCAGCACAGGACTAGCGGGAGGGTCAGATACGCAGTATTTT.

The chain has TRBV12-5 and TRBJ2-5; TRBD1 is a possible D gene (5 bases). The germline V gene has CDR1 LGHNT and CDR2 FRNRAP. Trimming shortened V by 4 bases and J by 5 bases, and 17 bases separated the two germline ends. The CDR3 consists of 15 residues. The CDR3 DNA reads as TGTGCTAGTGGTTGGGGATTGGGCAGGGTTGAGACCCAGTACTTC. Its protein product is CASGWGLGRVETQYF.

CDR3 in DNA: TGTGCCAGCAGCTTCAGGACTAGCGGGAGGGCCCGATACAATGAGCAGTTCTTC. Protein product: CASSFRTSGRARYNEQFF. V and J are TRBV5-4 and TRBJ2-1, with TRBD2 matching 15 bases. Germline CDR1 SGHNT, CDR2 YYREEE (reference sequence). CDR3 length: 18 residues. The V segment lost 2 bases and the J segment 4 bases; nucleotides outside the gene matches: 7.

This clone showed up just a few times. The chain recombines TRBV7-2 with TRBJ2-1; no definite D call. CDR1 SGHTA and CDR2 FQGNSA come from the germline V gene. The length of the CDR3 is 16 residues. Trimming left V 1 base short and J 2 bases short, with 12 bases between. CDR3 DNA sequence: TGTGCCAGCAGCTTAGAAGGAAGCGTCCCCTACAATGAGCAGTTCTTC. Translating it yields CASSLEGSVPYNEQFF.

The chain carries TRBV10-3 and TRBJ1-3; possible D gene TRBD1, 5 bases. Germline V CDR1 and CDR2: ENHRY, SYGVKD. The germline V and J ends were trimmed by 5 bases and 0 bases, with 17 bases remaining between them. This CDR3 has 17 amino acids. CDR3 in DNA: TGTGCCATCAGTATAGGGACTGCAGTGAACTCTGGAAACACCATATATTTT. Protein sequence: CAISIGTAVNSGNTIYF.

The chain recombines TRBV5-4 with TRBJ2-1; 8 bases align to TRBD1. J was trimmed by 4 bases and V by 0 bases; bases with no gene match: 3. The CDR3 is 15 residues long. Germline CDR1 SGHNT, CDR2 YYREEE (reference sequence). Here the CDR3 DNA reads TGTGCCAGCAGCTTGGAACAGGGGGGATACAATGAGCAGTTCTTC. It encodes CASSLEQGGYNEQFF.

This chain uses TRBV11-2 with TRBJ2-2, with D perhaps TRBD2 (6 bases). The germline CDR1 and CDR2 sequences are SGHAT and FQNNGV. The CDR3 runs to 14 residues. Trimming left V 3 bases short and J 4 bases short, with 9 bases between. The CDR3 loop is CASSLGAGTGELFF. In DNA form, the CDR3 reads TGTGCCAGCAGCTTGGGAGCGGGCACCGGGGAGCTGTTTTTT.